The next 5 T cell receptor beta chains were all read from a single sample in a study of spatial heterogeneity in lung cancer. Time point: blood at routine non-recurrence follow-up after resection. TCRdb independently ran MiXCR on the 5' RACE reads; one entry per CDR3 protein. Among tens of thousands of distinct CDR3 sequences listed, approximately 12% were seen once. Source: PBMCs, taken at follow-up. These receptors were collected from a male donor with early-stage non-small cell lung cancer.

This clonotype came up many times. This sequence joins TRBV19 and TRBJ1-6; tentative D call: TRBD1 (5 bases). The CDR3 extends over 15 amino acids. Germline V gives CDR1 LNHDA, CDR2 SQIVND (reference sequence). Between the trimmed V and J ends, which lost 6 bases and 3 bases, there was a span of 12 bases. The CDR3 sequence: CASSAWTNYNSPLHF. The CDR3 DNA follows: TGTGCCAGTAGCGCCTGGACAAACTATAATTCACCCCTCCACTTT.

The chain couples TRBV5-1 to TRBJ2-7, with 9 bases that match TRBD2. The CDR3 has 16 residues. Germline CDR1 is SGHRS and CDR2 is YFSETQ. The ends lost 0 bases at V and 0 bases at J; junction bases unmatched: 4. The CDR3 reads CASSLVAGASSYEQYF. The CDR3 DNA sequence: TGCGCCAGCAGCTTGGTAGCGGGAGCTTCCTCCTACGAGCAGTACTTC.

Many counts were recorded for this clonotype. This rearrangement joins TRBV29-1 to TRBJ2-3; 8 nucleotides match TRBD1. J was trimmed by 6 bases and V by 2 bases; bases with no gene match: 7. In germline, CDR1 is SQVTM, CDR2 ANQGSEA. There are 14 residues in the CDR3. CDR3 nucleotide sequence: TGCAGCGTTGAACGGACAGGGAATCGCGATACGCAGTATTTT. Amino acids: CSVERTGNRDTQYF.

The chain combines TRBV12-3 or TRBV12-4 with TRBJ1-5, with D perhaps matching TRBD1 (5 bases). Trimming removed 4 bases from V and 0 bases from J, with 10 bases in between. CDR3 length: 15 residues. This CDR3 is CASSSVGTSNQPQHF. DNA of the CDR3: TGTGCCAGCAGTTCGGTGGGGACTAGCAATCAGCCCCAGCATTTT.

This clonotype was seen ten or more times. The V gene is TRBV27, the J gene TRBJ1-1; D remains ambiguous. V gave up 11 bases and J gave up 11 bases, with 12 bases separating them. CDR3 length equals 9 residues. Germline loops: CDR1 MNHEY, CDR2 SMNVEV (reference sequence). The CDR3 is CACPLWAFF. CDR3 in DNA: TGTGCCTGCCCATTGTGGGCTTTCTTT.